This TCR beta chain was obtained from a study of Ad26.COV2.S vaccination and SARS-CoV-2 variants. Sequenced by immunoSEQ multiplex PCR; TCRdb stores in-frame clones only, minus some. Among a few hundred thousand clones listed, about nine tenths were seen once. Described treatment: some 20 received Ad26.COV2.S at low or high dose, single or two shots; roughly five received placebo; per-sample allocation not given. Day 63 after the first vaccine or placebo injection was the time point for sampling. The specimen was peripheral blood, collected in a trial of Ad26.COV2.S vaccine versus placebo. The sequence was collected from a person between 18 and 60 years old who received the Ad26.COV2.S COVID-19 vaccine or a placebo.

As DNA, the CDR3 is TGTGCCAGCAGCTTGTTGGAGGGCTTGAGCTCCTACAATGAGCAGTTCTTC. This gives the protein CASSLLEGLSSYNEQFF. This chain joins TRBV5-6 and TRBJ2-1, with a possible D match to TRBD2 (6 bases). The CDR3 has 17 residues. V lost 1 base to trimming and J lost 0 bases, with 14 bases between them. In germline, CDR1 is SGHDT, CDR2 YYEEEE.